The next 14 T cell receptor beta chains were all read from a single sample in a study of cytomegalovirus exposure and HLA in healthy donors (dated by TCRdb to 2016 to 2017). The library was prepared using the immunoSEQ multiplex PCR assay. The multiplex PCR relied on a mix of 60 forward primers for TCR Vbeta segments and 13 reverse primers for TCR Jbeta segments. What TCRdb holds here is the immuneACCESS table cut down to in-frame rearrangements. Part of the clones is not present; checked against another copy, under half of the missing clones reflect an unresolved V gene, and the others are unexplained. The sample contains roughly 170,000 clones, roughly 82% of them found a single time. The biggest ten clones account for around 1.2% of the sample. Sequences were obtained from PBMCs. The receptors shown here come from a girl aged 2-10 years in good health and CMV-seropositive.

The chain combines TRBV10-3 with TRBJ2-3; 9 bases match TRBD2. Trimming cost V 0 bases and J 5 bases; bases outside gene matches: 12. CDR1 ENHRY and CDR2 SYGVKD come from the germline V gene. The CDR3 runs 18 residues. This CDR3 reads CAISESSGGSSSGDTQYF. CDR3 sequence (DNA): TGTGCCATCAGTGAGTCTAGCGGGGGATCCTCTAGTGGAGATACGCAGTATTTT.

In regard to this clone: Because the CDR3's place on the DNA is in doubt, the DNA is left out and the CDR3 is given as listed by TCRdb. V gene TRBV6-6 combines with J gene TRBJ1-2; the D call of TRBD1 is as the table states it, not checked on the DNA. Germline V gene data show CDR1 as MNHNY and CDR2 as SVGAGI (reference sequence). The CDR3 sequence runs 13 residues, both termini included. The CDR3: CASILGQGYGYTF.

This clone was counted once. The J gene is TRBJ1-1, the V gene TRBV7-3, with D possibly matching TRBD1 (5 bases). The CDR3 extends over 13 amino acids. Trimming left V 5 bases short and J 2 bases short, with 9 bases between. Germline V gives CDR1 SGHTA, CDR2 FQGTGA. CDR3 in amino acids: CASSPGINTEAFF. The DNA of the CDR3 is TGTGCCAGCAGCCCAGGGATAAACACTGAAGCTTTCTTT.

This chain connects TRBV6-5 to TRBJ2-1; D might be TRBD1 (6 bases). Germline-derived CDR1 and CDR2 are MNHEY and SVGAGI. Trimming shortened V by 4 bases and J by 0 bases, and 13 bases separated the two germline ends. This CDR3 is 16 amino acids long. CDR3 protein: CASSSEGEHSYNEQFF. CDR3 bases: TGTGCCAGCAGTTCTGAGGGGGAGCACTCCTACAATGAGCAGTTCTTC.

The chain carries TRBV10-3 and TRBJ2-7; 8 bases match TRBD1. After removal of 4 bases from V and 2 bases from J, the junction contained 1 base not matched to a gene. The CDR3 has 13 amino acids. Germline assignment: CDR1 ENHRY and CDR2 SYGVKD. The CDR3 nucleotides are TGTGCCATCAGTGTACAGGGGGCCTACGAGCAGTACTTC. Translating gives CAISVQGAYEQYF.

The CDR3 bases are TGCGCCAGCAGCTTGGTGCCGGGAAACAATCAGCCCCAGCATTTT. Its translation is CASSLVPGNNQPQHF. The chain has TRBV5-1 and TRBJ1-5; D unclear. The CDR3 contains 15 residues. V lost 0 bases and J lost 3, with 10 bases in between. Germline V CDR1 and CDR2: SGHRS, YFSETQ.

This clone was observed once. The rearrangement joins TRBV30 to TRBJ2-2, with 10 bases aligning to TRBD2. The CDR3 consists of 17 residues. Germline lookup yields CDR1 GTSNPN and CDR2 SVGIG (reference sequence). Unmatched junction bases numbered 13, after V lost 4 bases and J lost 5 bases. This chain's CDR3 is CAWNPRLAGVKTGELFF. The CDR3 nucleotides read TGTGCCTGGAATCCAAGGCTAGCGGGAGTAAAAACCGGGGAGCTGTTTTTT.

There are a few counts of this clone. As DNA, the CDR3 is TGTGCCAGCACTCGTCGGGGGGAGGAGGACAATCAGCCCCAGCATTTT. It is translated as CASTRRGEEDNQPQHF. The chain has TRBV21-1 and TRBJ1-5. TRBV21-1 is classified as a pseudogene. The CDR3 sequence is 16 residues long.

V gene TRBV2 combines with J gene TRBJ2-5; 12 bases line up with TRBD2. Germline CDR1 reads SNHLY; CDR2 reads FYNNEI. V lost 4 bases, J lost 5 bases, and 2 bases stayed unmatched. This CDR3 has 14 amino acids. The CDR3, as DNA: TGTGCCAGCAGTGGGACTAGCGGGGAGGAGACCCAGTACTTC. This translates into CASSGTSGEETQYF.

The chain links TRBV19 to TRBJ1-5; 7 positions agree with TRBD1. Germline assignment: CDR1 LNHDA and CDR2 SQIVND (reference sequence). V lost 0 bases and J lost 6; bases outside the gene matches: 5. The CDR3 totals 15 residues. The CDR3 spells CASSIEQGMGQPQHF. CDR3 DNA sequence: TGTGCCAGTAGTATAGAACAGGGGATGGGTCAGCCCCAGCATTTT.

The chain couples TRBV30 to TRBJ2-7, with 8 nucleotides matching TRBD1. Trimming took 6 bases from V and 1 from J; bases not matched to a gene: 2. Germline CDR1 GTSNPN, CDR2 SVGIG (reference sequence). The CDR3 covers 12 residues. The CDR3 DNA is TGTGCCTGCGACAGGGGTTCCTACGAGCAGTACTTC. Protein sequence: CACDRGSYEQYF.

The V and J genes are TRBV25-1 and TRBJ1-2, with 8 bases that match TRBD1. Germline loops: CDR1 MGHDK, CDR2 SYGVNS. The V gene end was trimmed by 5 bases and the J gene end by 3 bases; junction bases not matched to a gene: 5. The length of the CDR3 is 14 residues. Written as DNA, the CDR3 is TGTGCCAGCAGTAGGCCAGGGGGCTACTATGGCTACACCTTC. Encoded protein: CASSRPGGYYGYTF.

The chain employs TRBV28 and TRBJ1-2; D may be TRBD1 (5 bases). With 3 bases removed from V and 4 bases from J, the gap between germline ends came to 12 bases. The length of the CDR3 is 14 residues. CDR1 and CDR2 from the germline V gene are MDHEN and SYDVKM. As DNA, the CDR3 is TGTGCCAGCAGTTTCCAAGACAGAAGCTATGGCTACACCTTC. Protein product: CASSFQDRSYGYTF.

The genes are TRBV6-5 and TRBJ1-5, with 9 bases aligning to TRBD1. Germline values: CDR1 MNHEY, CDR2 SVGAGI. The junction had 7 bases not matched to a gene; V was cut back by 6 bases and J by 7 bases. This CDR3 has 14 residues. The CDR3 nucleotides read TGTGCCAGCAGCCGAGACAGGGGGAGGCAGCCCCAGCATTTT. Encoded protein: CASSRDRGRQPQHF.